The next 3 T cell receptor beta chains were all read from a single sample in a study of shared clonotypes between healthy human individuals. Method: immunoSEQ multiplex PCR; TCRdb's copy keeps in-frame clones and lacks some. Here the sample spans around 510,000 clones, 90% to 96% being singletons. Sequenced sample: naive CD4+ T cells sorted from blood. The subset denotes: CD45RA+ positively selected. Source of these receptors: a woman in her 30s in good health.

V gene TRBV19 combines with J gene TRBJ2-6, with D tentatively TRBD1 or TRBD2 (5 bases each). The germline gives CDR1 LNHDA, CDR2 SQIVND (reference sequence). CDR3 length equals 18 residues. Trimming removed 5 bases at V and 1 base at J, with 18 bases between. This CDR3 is CASSPRDLTRSGANVLTF. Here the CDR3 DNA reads TGTGCCAGTAGTCCCCGGGACCTTACCCGGTCTGGGGCCAACGTCCTGACTTTC.

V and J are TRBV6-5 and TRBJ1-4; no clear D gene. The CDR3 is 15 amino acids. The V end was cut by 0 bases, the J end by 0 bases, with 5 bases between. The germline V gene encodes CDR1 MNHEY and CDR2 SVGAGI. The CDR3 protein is CASSYSYATNEKLFF. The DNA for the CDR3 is TGTGCCAGCAGTTACTCGTACGCAACTAATGAAAAACTGTTTTTT.

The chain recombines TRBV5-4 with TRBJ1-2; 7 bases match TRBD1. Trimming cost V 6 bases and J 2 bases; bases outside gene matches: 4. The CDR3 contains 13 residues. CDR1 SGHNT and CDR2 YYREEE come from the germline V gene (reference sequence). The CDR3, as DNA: TGTGCCAGCACCAAGACAGGGAACTATGGCTACACCTTC. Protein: CASTKTGNYGYTF.